The next 5 T cell receptor beta chains were all read from a single sample in a study of post-analysis software for immune sequencing data. Study-wide results and limits: Among several TRBV segments more frequent in patients than controls were TRBV5-6, TRBV5-1 and TRBV20-1.

Antigens of these TCRs are unknown. The library was made from cDNA and included unique molecular identifiers. A single record per CDR3 protein comes from TCRdb applying MiXCR to the PCR reads. This table has about 770,000 distinct CDR3 sequences, around 45% appearing once. The sample consisted of blood. The source of these receptors is a girl aged 10 to 17 with multiple sclerosis.

The CDR3 protein is CASTFTGVSTEAFF. The CDR3 region has the DNA TGTGCCAGCACCTTCACAGGGGTATCCACTGAAGCTTTCTTT. This rearrangement joins TRBV6-6 to TRBJ1-1, with 7 positions matching TRBD1. Germline V CDR1 and CDR2: MNHNY, SVGAGI (reference sequence). J gave up 4 bases and V 7 bases, and 9 bases lay outside the gene matches. This CDR3 is 14 amino acids long.

This clonotype has a handful of counts. The chain recombines TRBV7-2 with TRBJ1-2, with D maybe TRBD1 (5 bases). V lost 3 bases and J lost 4, with 9 bases in between. The CDR3 is 13 amino acids. CDR1 is SGHTA, CDR2 FQGNSA, per germline. CDR3 protein: CASSLGRPYGYTF. The DNA of the CDR3 is TGTGCCAGCAGCTTGGGACGGCCCTATGGCTACACCTTC.

The genes are TRBV29-1 and TRBJ2-7; perhaps D is TRBD1 or TRBD2 (5 bases each). Germline assignment: CDR1 SQVTM and CDR2 ANQGSEA. With 2 bases removed from V and 6 bases from J, the gap between germline ends came to 17 bases. This CDR3 spans 14 amino acids. CDR3: CSVEPTGPGGEQYF. The CDR3 DNA reads TGCAGCGTTGAACCTACAGGACCTGGGGGCGAGCAGTACTTC.

The chain carries TRBV9 and TRBJ2-3; TRBD2 aligns across 10 bases. The V segment lost 4 bases and the J segment 4 bases; nucleotides outside the gene matches: 6. This CDR3 is 15 amino acids long. The germline V gene has CDR1 SGDLS and CDR2 YYNGEE. Here the CDR3 reads CASSPKGLASDTQYF. As DNA, the CDR3 is TGTGCCAGCAGCCCGAAGGGACTAGCGTCAGATACGCAGTATTTT.

V gene TRBV24-1 combines with J gene TRBJ2-7, with D unresolved. The germline gives CDR1 KGHDR, CDR2 SFDVKD. V lost 2 bases and J 4 bases, leaving 5 bases between the germline ends. The CDR3 loop spans 12 amino acids. DNA for the CDR3: TGTGCCACCAGTGATTCTGCATACGAGCAGTACTTC. The encoded protein is CATSDSAYEQYF.